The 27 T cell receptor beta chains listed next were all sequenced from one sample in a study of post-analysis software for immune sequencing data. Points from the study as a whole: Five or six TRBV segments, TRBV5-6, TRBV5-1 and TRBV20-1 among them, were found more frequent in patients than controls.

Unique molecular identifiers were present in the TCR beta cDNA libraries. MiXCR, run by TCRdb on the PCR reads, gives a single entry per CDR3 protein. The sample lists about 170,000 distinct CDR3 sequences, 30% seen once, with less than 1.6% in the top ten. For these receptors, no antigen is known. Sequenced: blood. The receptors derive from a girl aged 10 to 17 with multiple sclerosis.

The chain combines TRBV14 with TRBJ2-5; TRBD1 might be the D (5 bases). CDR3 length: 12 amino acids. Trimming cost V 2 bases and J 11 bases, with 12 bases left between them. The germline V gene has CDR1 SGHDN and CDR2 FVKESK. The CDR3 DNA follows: TGTGCCAGCAGCCAATGGGGCAATGAGCAGTACTTC. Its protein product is CASSQWGNEQYF.

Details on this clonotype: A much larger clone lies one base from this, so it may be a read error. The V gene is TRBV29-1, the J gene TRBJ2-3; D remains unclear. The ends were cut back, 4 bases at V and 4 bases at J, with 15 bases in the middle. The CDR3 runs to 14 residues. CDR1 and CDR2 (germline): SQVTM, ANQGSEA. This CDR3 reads CSVALGLTADTQYF. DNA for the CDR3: TGCAGCGTTGCCCTGGGCTTAACCGCAGATACGCAGTATTTT.

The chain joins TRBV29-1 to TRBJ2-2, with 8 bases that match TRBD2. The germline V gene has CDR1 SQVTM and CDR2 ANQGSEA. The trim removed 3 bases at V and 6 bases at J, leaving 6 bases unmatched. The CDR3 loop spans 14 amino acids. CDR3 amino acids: CSVDWSGRSGELFF. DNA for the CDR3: TGCAGCGTTGATTGGAGCGGGAGATCCGGGGAGCTGTTTTTT.

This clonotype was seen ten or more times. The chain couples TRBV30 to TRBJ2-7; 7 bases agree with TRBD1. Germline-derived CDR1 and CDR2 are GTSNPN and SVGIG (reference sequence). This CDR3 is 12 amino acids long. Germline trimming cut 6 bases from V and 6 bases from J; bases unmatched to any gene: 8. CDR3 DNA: TGTGCCTGCTCAGACAGGGCTCTCGAGCAGTACTTC. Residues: CACSDRALEQYF.

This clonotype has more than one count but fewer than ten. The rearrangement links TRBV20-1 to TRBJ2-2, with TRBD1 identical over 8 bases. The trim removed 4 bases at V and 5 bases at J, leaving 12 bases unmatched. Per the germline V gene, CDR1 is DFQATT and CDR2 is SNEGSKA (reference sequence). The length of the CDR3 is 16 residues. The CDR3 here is CSATFWTGKKTGELFF. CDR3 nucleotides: TGCAGTGCTACCTTCTGGACAGGGAAGAAGACCGGGGAGCTGTTTTTT.

The CDR3 region has the DNA TGTGCCAGCAGCCACTGGGATCGGGGATCAGAGAAGTACTACGAGCAGTACTTC. Protein product: CASSHWDRGSEKYYEQYF. J is TRBJ2-7 and V is TRBV27; D is possibly TRBD2 (5 bases). Trimming removed 6 bases from V and 3 bases from J, with 27 bases in between. From germline, CDR1 is MNHEY and CDR2 SMNVEV (reference sequence). The length of the CDR3 is 18 residues.

CDR3 residues: CASSFRGGLADYNEQFF. For the CDR3, the DNA is TGCGCCAGCAGCTTCAGGGGTGGACTAGCGGACTACAATGAGCAGTTCTTC. The chain has TRBV5-1 and TRBJ2-1; 10 nucleotides align to TRBD2. The CDR3 length is 17 residues. The V segment lost 2 bases and the J segment 3 bases; nucleotides outside the gene matches: 8. Germline V gene lookup returns CDR1 SGHRS and CDR2 YFSETQ.

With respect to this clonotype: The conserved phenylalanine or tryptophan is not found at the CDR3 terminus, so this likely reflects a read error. The chain's CDR3 is CASGTVGFGGYEQYC. In DNA form, the CDR3 reads TGTGCCAGCGGGACAGTCGGGTTCGGAGGCTACGAGCAGTACTGC. The J gene is TRBJ2-7, the V gene TRBV28, with 7 nucleotides matching TRBD1. Germline CDR1 is MDHEN and CDR2 is SYDVKM. The CDR3 consists of 15 residues. V dropped 8 bases and J dropped 3; count of bases not matched to a gene: 13.

CDR3 DNA sequence: TGTGCCAGCAGTCTCGACAGAATGTTGACTGAAGCTTTCTTT. Amino acids: CASSLDRMLTEAFF. The chain couples TRBV12-3 or TRBV12-4 to TRBJ1-1, with D perhaps matching TRBD1 (5 bases). V was shortened by 5 bases and J by 5 bases, with 15 bases between the two germline ends. CDR3 size: 14 residues.

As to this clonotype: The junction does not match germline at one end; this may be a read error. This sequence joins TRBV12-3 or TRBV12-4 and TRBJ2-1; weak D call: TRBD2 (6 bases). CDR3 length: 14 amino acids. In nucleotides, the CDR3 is TGTGCCAGCAGTTTCGGGGGAGAGGGGAATGGGCAGTTCTTC. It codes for CASSFGGEGNGQFF.

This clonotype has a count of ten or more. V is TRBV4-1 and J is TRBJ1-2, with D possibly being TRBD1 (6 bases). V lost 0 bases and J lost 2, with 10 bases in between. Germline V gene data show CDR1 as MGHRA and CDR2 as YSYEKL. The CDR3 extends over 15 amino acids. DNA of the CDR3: TGCGCCAGCAGCCAAGAGCCAGGGGAGAACTATGGCTACACCTTC. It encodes CASSQEPGENYGYTF.

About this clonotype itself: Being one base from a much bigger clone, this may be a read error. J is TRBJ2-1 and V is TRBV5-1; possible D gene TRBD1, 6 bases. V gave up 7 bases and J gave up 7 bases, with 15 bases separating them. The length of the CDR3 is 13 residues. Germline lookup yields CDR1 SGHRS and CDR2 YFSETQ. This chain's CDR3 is CASAAQGWNEQFF. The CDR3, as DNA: TGCGCCAGCGCAGCACAGGGCTGGAATGAGCAGTTCTTC. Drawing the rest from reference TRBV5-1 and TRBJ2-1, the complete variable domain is KAGVTQTPRYLIKTRGQQVTLSCSPISGHRSVSWYQQTPGQGLQFLFEYFSETQRNKGNFPGRFSGRQFSNSRSEMNVSTLELGDSALYLCASAAQGWNEQFFGPGTRLTVL.

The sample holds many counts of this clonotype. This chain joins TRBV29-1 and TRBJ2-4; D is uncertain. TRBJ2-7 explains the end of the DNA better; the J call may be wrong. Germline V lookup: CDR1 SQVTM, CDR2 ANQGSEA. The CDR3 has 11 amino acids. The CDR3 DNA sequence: TGCAGCGTTGAACGGTTGGGCGAGCAGTACTTC. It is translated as CSVERLGEQYF.

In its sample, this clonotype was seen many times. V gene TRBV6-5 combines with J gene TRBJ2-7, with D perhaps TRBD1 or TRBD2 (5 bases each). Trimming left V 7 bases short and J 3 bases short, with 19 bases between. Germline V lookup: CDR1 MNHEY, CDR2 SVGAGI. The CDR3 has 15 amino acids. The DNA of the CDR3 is TGTGCCAGCACCTCGGGATGGGACCCCTTCTACGAGCAGTACTTC. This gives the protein CASTSGWDPFYEQYF.

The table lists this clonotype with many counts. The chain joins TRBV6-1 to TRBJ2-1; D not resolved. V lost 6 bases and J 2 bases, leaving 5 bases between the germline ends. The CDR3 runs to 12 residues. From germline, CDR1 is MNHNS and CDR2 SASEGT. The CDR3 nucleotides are TGTGCCAGCAGGAGTACCTACAATGAGCAGTTCTTC. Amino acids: CASRSTYNEQFF.

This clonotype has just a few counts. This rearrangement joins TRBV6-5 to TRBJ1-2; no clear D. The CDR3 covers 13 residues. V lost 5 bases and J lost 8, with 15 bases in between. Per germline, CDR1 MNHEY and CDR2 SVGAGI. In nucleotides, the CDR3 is TGTGCCAGCAGTCCTTGGGTTAAAACCGGCTACACCTTC. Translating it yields CASSPWVKTGYTF.

CDR3 sequence reads: CASSLRLNEQFF. CDR3 bases: TGTGCCAGCAGCCTTCGACTCAATGAGCAGTTCTTC. This rearrangement joins TRBV14 to TRBJ2-1; D unresolved. V lost 4 bases to trimming and J lost 6 bases, with 7 bases between them. This CDR3 is 12 amino acids long. Germline V gene data show CDR1 as SGHDN and CDR2 as FVKESK. Complete variable domain (other parts from reference TRBV14 and TRBJ2-1): EAGVTQFPSHSVIEKGQTVTLRCDPISGHDNLYWYRRVMGKEIKFLLHFVKESKQDESGMPNNRFLAERTGGTYSTLKVQPAELEDSGVYFCASSLRLNEQFFGPGTRLTVL.

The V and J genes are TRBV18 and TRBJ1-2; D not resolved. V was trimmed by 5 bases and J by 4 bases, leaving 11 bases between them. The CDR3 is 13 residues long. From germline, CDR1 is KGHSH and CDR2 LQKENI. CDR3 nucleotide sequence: TGTGCCAGCTCATTCCCGGGGTTCTATGGCTACACCTTC. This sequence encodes CASSFPGFYGYTF.

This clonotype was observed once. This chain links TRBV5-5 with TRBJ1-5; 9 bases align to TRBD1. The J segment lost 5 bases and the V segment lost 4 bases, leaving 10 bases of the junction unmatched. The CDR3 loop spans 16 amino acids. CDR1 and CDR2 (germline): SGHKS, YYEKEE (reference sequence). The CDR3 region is CASSETGTGRYQPQHF. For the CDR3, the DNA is TGTGCCAGCAGCGAAACCGGGACAGGGAGATATCAGCCCCAGCATTTT.

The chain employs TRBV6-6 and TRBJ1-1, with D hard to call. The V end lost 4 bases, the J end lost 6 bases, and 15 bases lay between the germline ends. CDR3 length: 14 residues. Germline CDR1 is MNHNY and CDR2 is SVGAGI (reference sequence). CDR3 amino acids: CASSWERRTAEAFF. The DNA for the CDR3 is TGTGCCAGCAGTTGGGAGAGGAGGACTGCTGAAGCTTTCTTT.

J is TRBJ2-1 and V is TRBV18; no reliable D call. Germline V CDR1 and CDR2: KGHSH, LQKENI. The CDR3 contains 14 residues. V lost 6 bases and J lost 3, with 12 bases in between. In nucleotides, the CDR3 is TGTGCCAGCTCCCCGGGTTTTCTCTACAATGAGCAGTTCTTC. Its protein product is CASSPGFLYNEQFF. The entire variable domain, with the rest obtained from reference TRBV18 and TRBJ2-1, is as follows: NAGVMQNPRHLVRRRGQEARLRCSPMKGHSHVYWYRQLPEEGLKFMVYLQKENIIDESGMPKERFSAEFPKEGPSILRIQQVVRGDSAAYFCASSPGFLYNEQFFGPGTRLTVL.

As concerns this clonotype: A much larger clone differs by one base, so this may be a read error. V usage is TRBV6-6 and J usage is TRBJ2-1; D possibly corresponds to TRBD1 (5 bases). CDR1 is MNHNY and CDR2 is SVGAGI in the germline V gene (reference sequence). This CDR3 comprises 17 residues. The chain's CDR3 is CASSYSIAGSGHNERFF. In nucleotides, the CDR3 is TGTGCCAGCAGTTACTCGATTGCAGGGTCTGGGCACAATGAGCGGTTCTTC.

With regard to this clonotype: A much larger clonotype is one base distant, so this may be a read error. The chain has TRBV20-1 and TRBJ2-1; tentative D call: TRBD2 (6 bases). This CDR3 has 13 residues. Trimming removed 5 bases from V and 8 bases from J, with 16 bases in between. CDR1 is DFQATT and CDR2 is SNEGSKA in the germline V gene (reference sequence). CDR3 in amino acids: CSAGFRERHEQFF. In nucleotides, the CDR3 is TGCAGTGCTGGGTTCCGGGAGAGACATGAGCAGTTCTTC.

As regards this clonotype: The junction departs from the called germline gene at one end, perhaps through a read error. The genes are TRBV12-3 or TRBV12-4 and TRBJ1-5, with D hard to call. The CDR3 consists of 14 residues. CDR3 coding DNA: TGCGCCAGCAGCATACTCGGGAGCAATCAGCCCCAGCATTTT. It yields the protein CASSILGSNQPQHF.

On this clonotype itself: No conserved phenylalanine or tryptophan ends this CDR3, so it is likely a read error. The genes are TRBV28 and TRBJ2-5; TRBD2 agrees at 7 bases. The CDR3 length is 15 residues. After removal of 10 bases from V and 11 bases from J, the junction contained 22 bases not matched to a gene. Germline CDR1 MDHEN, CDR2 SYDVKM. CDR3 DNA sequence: TGTGCCACCACCGCTGCGGGGAGGGAGGAAGGTGAGCAGTACTGC. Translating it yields CATTAAGREEGEQYC.

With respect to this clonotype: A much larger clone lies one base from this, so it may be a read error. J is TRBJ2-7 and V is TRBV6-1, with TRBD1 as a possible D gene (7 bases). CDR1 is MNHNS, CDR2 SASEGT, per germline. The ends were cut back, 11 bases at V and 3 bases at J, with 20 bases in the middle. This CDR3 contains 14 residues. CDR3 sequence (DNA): TGTGCCGGAAGCATGGCAGGGGGGTACTACGAGCAGTACTTC. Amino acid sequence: CAGSMAGGYYEQYF.

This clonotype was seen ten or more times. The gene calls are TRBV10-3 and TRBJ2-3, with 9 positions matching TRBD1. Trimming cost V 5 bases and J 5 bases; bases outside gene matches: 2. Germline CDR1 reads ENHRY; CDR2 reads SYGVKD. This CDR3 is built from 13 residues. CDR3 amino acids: CAISNRGRDTQYF. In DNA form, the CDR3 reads TGTGCCATCAGTAACAGGGGGCGAGATACGCAGTATTTT.